One sample yielded the 9 T cell receptor beta chains listed below, sequenced in a study of T cell responses to AZD1222 COVID-19 vaccine. The repertoire was sequenced with immunoSEQ multiplex PCR; TCRdb's copy has only in-frame clones and lacks some. The table shows 100,000 to 150,000 clones, with roughly 89% occurring only once. The sample in question was peripheral blood, obtained on day 0 of AZD1222 vaccination. The source of these receptors is an adult in good health.

This chain joins TRBV6-1 and TRBJ2-5; TRBD2 aligns across 13 bases. The V segment lost 2 bases and the J segment 4 bases; nucleotides outside the gene matches: 7. The germline V gene has CDR1 MNHNS and CDR2 SASEGT. The CDR3 sequence is 17 residues long. The CDR3 bases are TGTGCCAGCAGTGAATCGACTAGCGGGGGGCGGAGAGAGACCCAGTACTTC. Translation gives CASSESTSGGRRETQYF.

This clone appeared once. The chain employs TRBV6-5 and TRBJ1-4; no clear D gene. CDR3 length: 14 residues. Trimming pared 0 bases from V and 8 bases from J, leaving 10 bases between. In germline, CDR1 is MNHEY, CDR2 SVGAGI. The CDR3 sequence is CASSYSTRAEKLFF. CDR3 nucleotides: TGTGCCAGCAGTTACTCAACAAGGGCCGAAAAACTGTTTTTT.

V usage is TRBV10-3 and J usage is TRBJ1-1; D gene uncertain. The CDR3 is 15 amino acids. Germline-derived CDR1 and CDR2 are ENHRY and SYGVKD. Trimming shortened V by 6 bases and J by 1 base, and 15 bases separated the two germline ends. Here the CDR3 reads CAIRATPLGNTEAFF. The DNA of the CDR3 is TGTGCCATCAGGGCAACCCCGTTGGGGAACACTGAAGCTTTCTTT.

This CDR3 is CASSSRPDSQETQYF. The CDR3 coding sequence is TGTGCCAGCAGCTCACGCCCGGACAGTCAAGAGACCCAGTACTTC. V gene TRBV9 combines with J gene TRBJ2-5; TRBD1 is a possible D gene (6 bases). CDR3 length: 15 amino acids. Germline V gene lookup returns CDR1 SGDLS and CDR2 YYNGEE. V lost 4 bases and J lost 2, with 15 bases in between.

V and J are TRBV10-3 and TRBJ1-1; D is unclear. The V gene lost 2 bases and the J gene lost 2 bases, with 6 bases spanning the gap. The CDR3 covers 13 residues. From germline, CDR1 is ENHRY and CDR2 SYGVKD. For the CDR3, the DNA is TGTGCCATCAGTGAGCGTGACAACACTGAAGCTTTCTTT. This translates into CAISERDNTEAFF.

The V gene is TRBV30, the J gene TRBJ2-2; a possible D gene is TRBD1 (6 bases). Per the germline V gene, CDR1 is GTSNPN and CDR2 is SVGIG (reference sequence). Trimming pared 5 bases from V and 4 bases from J, leaving 14 bases between. The CDR3 contains 14 residues. In DNA, the CDR3 is TGTGCCTGGGCCACGGGACACATCACCGGGGAGCTGTTTTTT. Translation gives CAWATGHITGELFF.

The rearrangement links TRBV4-3 to TRBJ1-2; D remains unclear. Germline CDR1 LGHNA, CDR2 YSLEER. The length of the CDR3 is 14 residues. Trimming removed 0 bases from V and 8 bases from J, with 13 bases in between. The CDR3 loop reads CASSQDRNSGGYTF. CDR3 nucleotides: TGCGCCAGCAGCCAAGATAGGAACAGCGGGGGCTACACCTTC.

V and J are TRBV6-5 and TRBJ1-2; TRBD1 matches at 7 bases. V trimming: 7 bases; J trimming: 8 bases; junction bases outside the gene matches: 7. In germline, CDR1 is MNHEY, CDR2 SVGAGI. This CDR3 is built from 12 residues. CDR3 coding DNA: TGTGCCAGCACCCTAGGGGGCGGCGGCTACACCTTC. Its translation: CASTLGGGGYTF.

V gene TRBV7-2 combines with J gene TRBJ1-2; D is uncertain. Germline loops: CDR1 SGHTA, CDR2 FQGNSA. V was cut by 8 bases and J by 6 bases, with 19 bases left in between. The CDR3 is 14 amino acids. DNA of the CDR3: TGTGCCAGCGGGCTATGGGGTATAATGCATGGCTACACCTTC. It translates to CASGLWGIMHGYTF.